Listed here are 20 T cell receptor beta chains from one sample, sequenced in a study of shared clonotypes between healthy human individuals. Measured with immunoSEQ multiplex PCR; TCRdb has only the in-frame clones, and not every one. This table has about 2,500,000 clones, more than 90% appearing once. Sequencing was done on a sample of naive CD4+ T cells sorted from blood. Subset meaning: CD45RA+ positively selected. The receptors stem from a man aged 18-30 years in good health.

The chain has TRBV19 and TRBJ2-2, with TRBD2 matching over 7 bases. V lost 4 bases, J lost 6 bases, and 5 bases stayed unmatched. Germline-derived CDR1 and CDR2 are LNHDA and SQIVND (reference sequence). This CDR3 is built from 14 residues. Written as DNA, the CDR3 is TGTGCCAGTAGTAAGGGCGGGAGTCCCGGGGAGCTGTTTTTT. Translating gives CASSKGGSPGELFF. Complete variable domain (other parts from reference TRBV19 and TRBJ2-2): DGGITQSPKYLFRKEGQNVTLSCEQNLNHDAMYWYRQDPGQGLRLIYYSQIVNDFQKGDIAEGYSVSREKKESFPLTVTSAQKNPTAFYLCASSKGGSPGELFFGEGSRLTVL.

CDR3 amino acids: CASSARRLAGDGETQYF. The CDR3 DNA reads as TGTGCCAGCAGCGCCCGCAGGCTAGCGGGAGATGGTGAGACCCAGTACTTC. This sequence joins TRBV9 and TRBJ2-5; 10 nucleotides match TRBD2. The CDR3 covers 17 residues. V was pared by 3 bases and J by 5 bases, with 13 bases of the junction left unmatched. CDR1 and CDR2 (germline): SGDLS, YYNGEE.

The rearrangement links TRBV9 to TRBJ1-4; D might be TRBD1 (5 bases). Germline V gene lookup returns CDR1 SGDLS and CDR2 YYNGEE. The CDR3 spans 14 residues. V was clipped by 7 bases and J by 5 bases, with 15 bases between them. CDR3 bases: TGTGCCAGCGCCGGGACGGCCCTAAATGAAAAACTGTTTTTT. As protein: CASAGTALNEKLFF.

This chain joins TRBV30 and TRBJ1-2, with TRBD1 identical over 9 bases. The V gene's germline CDR1 is GTSNPN and CDR2 SVGIG (reference sequence). V lost 2 bases to trimming and J lost 2 bases; unmatched junction nucleotides: 3. This CDR3 is 14 amino acids long. The CDR3 loop is CAWSSDRGNYGYTF. CDR3 nucleotide sequence: TGTGCCTGGAGTTCCGACAGGGGGAACTATGGCTACACCTTC.

This sequence joins TRBV11-2 and TRBJ2-7; D not resolved. Germline V gives CDR1 SGHAT, CDR2 FQNNGV. Between the trimmed V and J ends, which lost 5 bases and 3 bases, there was a span of 14 bases. The CDR3 is made up of 14 amino acids. The CDR3: CASSPPLAFYEQYF. DNA of the CDR3: TGTGCCAGCAGCCCCCCTTTGGCGTTCTACGAGCAGTACTTC.

The V call is TRBV5-5, the J call TRBJ1-1, with no clear D. CDR1 and CDR2 (germline): SGHKS, YYEKEE (reference sequence). This CDR3 has 15 amino acids. Trimming removed 0 bases at V and 1 base at J, with 10 bases between. The CDR3 spells CASSLGGRQNTEAFF. The DNA for the CDR3 is TGTGCCAGCAGCTTGGGTGGCCGACAGAACACTGAAGCTTTCTTT.

This chain connects TRBV9 to TRBJ2-5; D may correspond to TRBD1 or TRBD2 (5 bases each). Germline assignment: CDR1 SGDLS and CDR2 YYNGEE. The V end lost 4 bases, the J end lost 0 bases, and 10 bases lay between the germline ends. The CDR3 spans 14 residues. The CDR3: CASSPWGYQETQYF. The CDR3 nucleotides are TGTGCCAGCAGCCCCTGGGGGTACCAAGAGACCCAGTACTTC. The full variable domain, its missing parts supplied by reference TRBV9 and TRBJ2-5, is DSGVTQTPKHLITATGQRVTLRCSPRSGDLSVYWYQQSLDQGLQFLIQYYNGEERAKGNILERFSAQQFPDLHSELNLSSLELGDSALYFCASSPWGYQETQYFGPGTRLLVL.

The chain combines TRBV4-1 with TRBJ2-1, with TRBD2 matching 7 bases. CDR1 is MGHRA and CDR2 is YSYEKL in the germline V gene. The CDR3 length is 14 residues. Trimming took 5 bases from V and 9 from J; bases not matched to a gene: 10. The CDR3 is CASSSGEGEVEQFF. The DNA for the CDR3 is TGCGCCAGCAGCTCCGGGGAGGGAGAGGTTGAGCAGTTCTTC.

The V and J genes are TRBV11-2 and TRBJ2-7; the D is unclear. The ends were cut back, 1 base at V and 2 bases at J, with 12 bases in the middle. The germline gives CDR1 SGHAT, CDR2 FQNNGV. This CDR3 spans 15 amino acids. For the CDR3, the DNA is TGTGCCAGCAGCTTAGCCCATAATAGGGCCTACGAGCAGTACTTC. The encoded protein is CASSLAHNRAYEQYF.

Points on this clone: This CDR3 is also generated by other DNA sequences in the sample. The CDR3 DNA reads TGTGCCAGCAGCTCAAGCTCCTACAATGAGCAGTTCTTC. Encoded protein: CASSSSSYNEQFF. This rearrangement joins TRBV11-2 to TRBJ2-1; unclear D gene. The V gene's germline CDR1 is SGHAT and CDR2 FQNNGV. The length of the CDR3 is 13 residues. Deletions cut 4 bases from V and 0 bases from J, with 4 bases between. Full variable domain (outside the CDR3, taken from reference TRBV11-2 and TRBJ2-1): EAGVAQSPRYKIIEKRQSVAFWCNPISGHATLYWYQQILGQGPKLLIQFQNNGVVDDSQLPKDRFSAERLKGVDSTLKIQPAKLEDSAVYLCASSSSSYNEQFFGPGTRLTVL.

This clone was observed once. V usage is TRBV28 and J usage is TRBJ1-2, with 8 bases aligning to TRBD1. CDR1 and CDR2 (germline): MDHEN, SYDVKM. The V and J ends lost 6 bases and 3 bases, in that order; junction bases with no gene match: 9. The CDR3 has 15 amino acids. The CDR3 DNA reads TGTGCCAGCAGCTCTACCGGGACAGGCCACTATGGCTACACCTTC. Translated, it gives CASSSTGTGHYGYTF.

V gene TRBV30 combines with J gene TRBJ1-6; 8 bases match TRBD1. CDR3 size: 13 residues. V gave up 8 bases and J gave up 9 bases; unmatched junction bases: 9. CDR1 is GTSNPN, CDR2 SVGIG, per germline (reference sequence). CDR3 protein: CAAGTGGVSPLHF. CDR3 coding DNA: TGTGCCGCCGGCACAGGGGGTGTTTCACCCCTCCACTTT. Full variable domain (missing parts from reference TRBV30 and TRBJ1-6): SQTIHQWPATLVQPVGSPLSLECTVEGTSNPNLYWYRQAAGRGLQLLFYSVGIGQISSEVPQNLSASRPQDRQFILSSKKLLLSDSGFYLCAAGTGGVSPLHFGNGTRLTVT.

V gene TRBV25-1 combines with J gene TRBJ1-4; possibly TRBD1 for D (5 bases). The CDR3 length is 11 residues. Trimming stripped 8 bases from V and 8 bases from J, with 9 bases between. From germline, CDR1 is MGHDK and CDR2 SYGVNS. CDR3 sequence reads: CASAHREKLFF. CDR3 coding DNA: TGTGCCAGCGCCCACAGGGAAAAACTGTTTTTT. The entire variable domain, with the rest obtained from reference TRBV25-1 and TRBJ1-4, is as follows: EADIYQTPRYLVIGTGKKITLECSQTMGHDKMYWYQQDPGMELHLIHYSYGVNSTEKGDLSSESTVSRIRTEHFPLTLESARPSHTSQYLCASAHREKLFFGSGTQLSVL.

On this clone itself: The sample carries other DNA sequences with the same CDR3. V is TRBV5-1 and J is TRBJ1-2; the match to TRBD1 covers 9 bases. There are 15 residues in the CDR3. Germline CDR1 is SGHRS and CDR2 is YFSETQ. With V trimmed by 3 bases and J by 3 bases, 6 bases remained unmatched. CDR3 bases: TGCGCCAGCAGCTCAGAACAGGGGGCGTACTATGGCTACACCTTC. This encodes CASSSEQGAYYGYTF. The entire variable domain, with the rest obtained from reference TRBV5-1 and TRBJ1-2, is as follows: KAGVTQTPRYLIKTRGQQVTLSCSPISGHRSVSWYQQTPGQGLQFLFEYFSETQRNKGNFPGRFSGRQFSNSRSEMNVSTLELGDSALYLCASSSEQGAYYGYTFGSGTRLTVV.

The chain couples TRBV5-4 to TRBJ1-2; D is possibly TRBD1 (5 bases). The V gene lost 0 bases and the J gene lost 4 bases, with 13 bases spanning the gap. Germline V CDR1 and CDR2: SGHNT, YYREEE (reference sequence). The CDR3 consists of 15 residues. Written as DNA, the CDR3 is TGTGCCAGCAGCTTGGGACAGAGGCTCTTCTATGGCTACACCTTC. The encoded protein is CASSLGQRLFYGYTF.

The rearrangement links TRBV6-1 to TRBJ2-2; D uncertain. Trimming cost V 5 bases and J 6 bases, with 10 bases left between them. CDR3 size: 13 residues. CDR1 and CDR2 from the germline V gene are MNHNS and SASEGT. CDR3 protein: CASSSDRPGELFF. CDR3 in DNA: TGTGCCAGCAGTTCGGACCGACCCGGGGAGCTGTTTTTT.

V usage is TRBV7-9 and J usage is TRBJ1-2; D possibly corresponds to TRBD1 (6 bases). V was trimmed by 5 bases and J by 2 bases, leaving 24 bases between them. This CDR3 is built from 18 residues. Germline CDR1 reads SEHNR; CDR2 reads FQNEAQ (reference sequence). The CDR3 is CASSHSTGALIPNYGYTF. The CDR3 bases are TGTGCCAGCAGCCATTCGACAGGAGCCCTAATACCAAACTATGGCTACACCTTC. The full variable domain, with the rest looked up from reference TRBV7-9 and TRBJ1-2, is DTGVSQNPRHKITKRGQNVTFRCDPISEHNRLYWYRQTLGQGPEFLTYFQNEAQLEKSRLLSDRFSAERPKGSFSTLEIQRTEQGDSAMYLCASSHSTGALIPNYGYTFGSGTRLTVV.

The rearrangement uses TRBV20-1 and TRBJ2-3, with no clear D. The germline V and J ends were trimmed by 5 bases and 4 bases, with 4 bases remaining between them. This CDR3 region has 10 residues. Germline CDR1 DFQATT, CDR2 SNEGSKA (reference sequence). The CDR3 loop reads CSAPADTQYF. The DNA of the CDR3 is TGCAGTGCTCCCGCAGATACGCAGTATTTT.

As regards this clone: Other DNA variants within this sample encode the same CDR3. As DNA, the CDR3 is TGTGCCAGCAGCCGGGACAGGGCAACCGGGGAGCTGTTTTTT. This gives the protein CASSRDRATGELFF. This chain connects TRBV6-5 to TRBJ2-2, with TRBD1 matching 9 bases. Per germline, CDR1 MNHEY and CDR2 SVGAGI. CDR3 length: 14 amino acids. Trimming took 6 bases from V and 5 from J; bases not matched to a gene: 4.

This clone was counted once. The V gene is TRBV11-2, the J gene TRBJ2-7; 11 bases line up with TRBD2. With V trimmed by 3 bases and J by 4 bases, 11 bases remained unmatched. Germline V gene lookup returns CDR1 SGHAT and CDR2 FQNNGV. The CDR3 has 17 amino acids. Here the CDR3 reads CASSLARPSGRRYEQYF. In DNA form, the CDR3 reads TGTGCCAGCAGCTTGGCCCGTCCTAGCGGGAGGAGGTACGAGCAGTACTTC.